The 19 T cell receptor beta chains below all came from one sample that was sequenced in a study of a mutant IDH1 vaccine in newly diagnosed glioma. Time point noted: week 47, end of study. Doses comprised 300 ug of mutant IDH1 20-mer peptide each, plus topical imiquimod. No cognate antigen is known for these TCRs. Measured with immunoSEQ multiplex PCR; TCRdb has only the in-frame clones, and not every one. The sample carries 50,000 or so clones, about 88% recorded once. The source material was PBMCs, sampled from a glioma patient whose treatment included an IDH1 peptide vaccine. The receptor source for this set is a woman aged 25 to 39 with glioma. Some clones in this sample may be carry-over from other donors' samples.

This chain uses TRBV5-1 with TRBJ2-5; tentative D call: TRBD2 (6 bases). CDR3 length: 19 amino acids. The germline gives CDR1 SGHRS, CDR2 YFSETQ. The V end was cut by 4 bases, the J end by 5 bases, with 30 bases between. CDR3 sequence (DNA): TGCGCCAGCAGCCGGGGGTTTTCACCAGGAGGGGCTGAGTTGGAGACCCAGTACTTC. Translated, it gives CASSRGFSPGGAELETQYF. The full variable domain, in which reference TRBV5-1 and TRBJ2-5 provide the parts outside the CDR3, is KAGVTQTPRYLIKTRGQQVTLSCSPISGHRSVSWYQQTPGQGLQFLFEYFSETQRNKGNFPGRFSGRQFSNSRSEMNVSTLELGDSALYLCASSRGFSPGGAELETQYFGPGTRLLVL.

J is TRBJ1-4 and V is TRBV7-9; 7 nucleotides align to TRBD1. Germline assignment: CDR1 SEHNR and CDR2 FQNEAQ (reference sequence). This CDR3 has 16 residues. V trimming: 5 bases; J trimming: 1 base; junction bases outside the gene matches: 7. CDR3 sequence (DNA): TGTGCCAGCAGCCTCTTAGGGGGCGGAACTAATGAAAAACTGTTTTTT. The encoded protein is CASSLLGGGTNEKLFF.

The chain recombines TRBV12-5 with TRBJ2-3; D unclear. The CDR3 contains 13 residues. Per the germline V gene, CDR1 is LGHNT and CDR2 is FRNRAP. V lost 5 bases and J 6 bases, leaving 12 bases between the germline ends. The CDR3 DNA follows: TGTGCTAGTGGTCTGACCCGGGCGGATACGCAGTATTTT. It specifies CASGLTRADTQYF.

The CDR3 protein is CASSLSGRTYEQYF. CDR3 sequence (DNA): TGTGCCAGCAGCCTTAGCGGGAGGACCTACGAGCAGTACTTC. V gene TRBV11-1 combines with J gene TRBJ2-7, with 10 bases fitting TRBD2. The trim removed 5 bases at V and 2 bases at J, leaving 3 bases unmatched. Germline assignment: CDR1 SGHAT and CDR2 FQDESV (reference sequence). CDR3 size: 14 residues.

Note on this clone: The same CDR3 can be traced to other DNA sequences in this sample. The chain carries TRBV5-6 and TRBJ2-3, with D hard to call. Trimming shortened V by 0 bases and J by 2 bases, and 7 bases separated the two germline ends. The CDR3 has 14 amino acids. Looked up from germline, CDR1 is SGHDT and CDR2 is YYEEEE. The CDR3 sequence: CASSLGAHTDTQYF. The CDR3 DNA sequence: TGTGCCAGCAGCTTGGGCGCACACACAGATACGCAGTATTTT.

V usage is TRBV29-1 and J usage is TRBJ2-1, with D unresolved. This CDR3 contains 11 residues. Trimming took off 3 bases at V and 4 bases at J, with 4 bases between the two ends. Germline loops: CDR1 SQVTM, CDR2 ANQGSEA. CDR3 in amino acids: CSVDTYNEQFF. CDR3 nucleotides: TGCAGCGTTGACACGTACAATGAGCAGTTCTTC.

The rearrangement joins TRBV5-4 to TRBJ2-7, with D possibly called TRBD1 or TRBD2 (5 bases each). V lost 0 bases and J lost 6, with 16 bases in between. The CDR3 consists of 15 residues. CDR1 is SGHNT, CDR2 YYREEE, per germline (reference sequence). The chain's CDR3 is CASSLGSPRGAEQYF. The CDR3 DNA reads TGTGCCAGCAGCTTGGGGTCTCCCCGAGGGGCCGAGCAGTACTTC.

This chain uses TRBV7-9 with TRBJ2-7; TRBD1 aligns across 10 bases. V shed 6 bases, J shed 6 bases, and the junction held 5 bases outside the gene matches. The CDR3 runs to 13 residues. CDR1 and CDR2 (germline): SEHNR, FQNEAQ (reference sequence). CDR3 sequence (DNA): TGTGCCAGCAGGACAGGGGGCTACTTCGAGCAGTACTTC. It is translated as CASRTGGYFEQYF.

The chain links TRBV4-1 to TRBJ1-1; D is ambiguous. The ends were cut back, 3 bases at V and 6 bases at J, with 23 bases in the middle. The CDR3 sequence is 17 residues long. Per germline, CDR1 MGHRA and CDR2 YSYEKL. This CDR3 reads CASSHPARPGRFAEAFF. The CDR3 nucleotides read TGCGCCAGCAGCCATCCTGCCAGACCGGGAAGGTTTGCTGAAGCTTTCTTT.

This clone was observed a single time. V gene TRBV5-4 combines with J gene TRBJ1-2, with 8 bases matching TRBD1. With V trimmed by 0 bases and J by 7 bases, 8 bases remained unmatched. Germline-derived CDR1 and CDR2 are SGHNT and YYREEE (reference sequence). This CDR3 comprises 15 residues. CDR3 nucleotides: TGTGCCAGCAGCTTGGCGGACAGGGTATGGGGTGGCTACACCTTC. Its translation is CASSLADRVWGGYTF.

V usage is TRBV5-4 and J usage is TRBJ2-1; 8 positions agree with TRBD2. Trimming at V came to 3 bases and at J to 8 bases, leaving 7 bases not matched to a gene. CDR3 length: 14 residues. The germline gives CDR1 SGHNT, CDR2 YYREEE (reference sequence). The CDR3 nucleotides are TGTGCCAGCAGCTCATGGACTAGCTGGGATGAGCAGTTCTTC. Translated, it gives CASSSWTSWDEQFF.

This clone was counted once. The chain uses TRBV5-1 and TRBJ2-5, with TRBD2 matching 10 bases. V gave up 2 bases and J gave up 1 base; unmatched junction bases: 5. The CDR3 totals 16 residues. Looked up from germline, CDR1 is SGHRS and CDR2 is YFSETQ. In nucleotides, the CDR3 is TGCGCCAGCAGCTTCTTCCTAGCGGGGGCCCAAGAGACCCAGTACTTC. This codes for CASSFFLAGAQETQYF. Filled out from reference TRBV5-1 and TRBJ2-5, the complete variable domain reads KAGVTQTPRYLIKTRGQQVTLSCSPISGHRSVSWYQQTPGQGLQFLFEYFSETQRNKGNFPGRFSGRQFSNSRSEMNVSTLELGDSALYLCASSFFLAGAQETQYFGPGTRLLVL.

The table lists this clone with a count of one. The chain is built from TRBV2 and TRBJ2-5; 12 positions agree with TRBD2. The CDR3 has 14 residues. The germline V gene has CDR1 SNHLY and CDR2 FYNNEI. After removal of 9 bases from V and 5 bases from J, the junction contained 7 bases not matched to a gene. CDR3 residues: CASLLAGGGETQYF. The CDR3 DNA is TGTGCCAGTCTACTAGCGGGAGGCGGGGAGACCCAGTACTTC.

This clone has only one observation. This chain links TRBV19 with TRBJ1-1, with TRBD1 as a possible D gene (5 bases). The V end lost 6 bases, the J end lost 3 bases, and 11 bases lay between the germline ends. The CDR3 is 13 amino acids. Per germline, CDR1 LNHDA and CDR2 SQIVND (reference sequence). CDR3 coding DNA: TGTGCCAGTAGCCTTTTAGGGGACACTGAAGCTTTCTTT. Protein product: CASSLLGDTEAFF.

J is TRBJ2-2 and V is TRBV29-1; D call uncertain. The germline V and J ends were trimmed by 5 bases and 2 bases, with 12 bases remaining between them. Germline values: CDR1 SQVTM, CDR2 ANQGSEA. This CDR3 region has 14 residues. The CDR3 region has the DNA TGCAGCGTTCGGGCCCTATTAAACACCGGGGAGCTGTTTTTT. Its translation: CSVRALLNTGELFF.

The CDR3, as DNA: TGTGCCAGCAGCTTGACTAGGGGATCGGAGCAGTTCTTC. Its protein is CASSLTRGSEQFF. V is TRBV13 and J is TRBJ2-1; tentatively, D is TRBD2 (6 bases). Germline CDR1 PRHDT, CDR2 FYEKMQ (reference sequence). This CDR3 has 13 amino acids. Deletions cut 3 bases from V and 10 bases from J, with 13 bases between.

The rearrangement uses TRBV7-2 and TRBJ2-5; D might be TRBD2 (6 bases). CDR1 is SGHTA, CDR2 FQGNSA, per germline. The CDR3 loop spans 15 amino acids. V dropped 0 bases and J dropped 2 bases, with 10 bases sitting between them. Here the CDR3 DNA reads TGTGCCAGCAGCTTAGCGGGAGGAGTACAAGAGACCCAGTACTTC. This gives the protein CASSLAGGVQETQYF. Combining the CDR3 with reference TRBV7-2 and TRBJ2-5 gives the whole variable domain GAGVSQSPSNKVTEKGKDVELRCDPISGHTALYWYRQSLGQGLEFLIYFQGNSAPDKSGLPSDRFSAERTGGSVSTLTIQRTQQEDSAVYLCASSLAGGVQETQYFGPGTRLLVL.

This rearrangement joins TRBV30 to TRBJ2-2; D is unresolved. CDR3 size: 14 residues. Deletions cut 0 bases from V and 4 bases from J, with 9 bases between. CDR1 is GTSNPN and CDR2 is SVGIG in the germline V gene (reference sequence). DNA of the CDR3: TGTGCCTGGAGTGTACCTCCCATCACCGGGGAGCTGTTTTTT. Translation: CAWSVPPITGELFF.

CDR3 loop: CSGQGSMNTEAFF. The CDR3 DNA reads TGCAGCGGACAGGGGTCTATGAACACTGAAGCTTTCTTT. This chain uses TRBV29-1 with TRBJ1-1; 8 bases map to TRBD1. The CDR3 spans 13 residues. Trimming at V came to 7 bases and at J to 0 bases, leaving 4 bases not matched to a gene. Germline CDR1 is SQVTM and CDR2 is ANQGSEA. Combining the CDR3 with reference TRBV29-1 and TRBJ1-1 gives the whole variable domain SAVISQKPSRDICQRGTSLTIQCQVDSQVTMMFWYRQQPGQSLTLIATANQGSEATYESGFVIDKFPISRPNLTFSTLTVSNMSPEDSSIYLCSGQGSMNTEAFFGQGTRLTVV.